Each of the 27 T cell receptor beta chains below was sequenced from the same sample in a study of control samples from healthy donors and cancer patients. Repertoires were generated with immunoSEQ multiplex PCR, while TCRdb's copy carries only in-frame clones and drops some. This sample has around 90,000 clones, with around 85% found just once. The sequencing input was blood. The receptors originated from a man aged 25 to 40 in good health.

This clone was observed once. The same CDR3 also results from other DNA sequences found in this sample. The chain recombines TRBV9 with TRBJ2-2; no clear D gene. V was pared by 0 bases and J by 7 bases, with 4 bases between. This CDR3 comprises 12 residues. Per germline, CDR1 SGDLS and CDR2 YYNGEE. The CDR3, as DNA: TGTGCCAGCAGCGTAGAAGGCGGGGAGCTGTTTTTT. Residues: CASSVEGGELFF.

J is TRBJ1-1 and V is TRBV20-1; D is unclear. The V gene's germline CDR1 is DFQATT and CDR2 SNEGSKA (reference sequence). V was pared by 6 bases and J by 2 bases, with 7 bases between. CDR3 length: 11 amino acids. CDR3 protein: CSASINTEAFF. The CDR3 DNA reads as TGCAGTGCCTCGATTAACACTGAAGCTTTCTTT.

The V call is TRBV18, the J call TRBJ1-2; D is undetermined. The CDR3 has 15 residues. V was trimmed by 2 bases and J by 8 bases, leaving 18 bases between them. CDR1 and CDR2 from the germline V gene are KGHSH and LQKENI. CDR3 protein: CASSPVREGHRGYTF. The DNA of the CDR3 is TGTGCCAGCTCACCAGTTAGGGAAGGGCATCGCGGCTACACCTTC.

The V and J genes are TRBV5-1 and TRBJ2-2, with D possibly matching TRBD2 (5 bases). V lost 4 bases and J 0 bases, leaving 13 bases between the germline ends. Per germline, CDR1 SGHRS and CDR2 YFSETQ. The CDR3 consists of 16 residues. The CDR3 region has the DNA TGCGCCAGCAGCCCCAATCCCGGGACGAACACCGGGGAGCTGTTTTTT. Residues: CASSPNPGTNTGELFF.

This clone came up a few times. The CDR3 sequence is CASSLGADSPLHF. CDR3 sequence (DNA): TGCGCCAGCAGCTTGGGTGCGGATTCACCCCTCCACTTT. The chain combines TRBV5-1 with TRBJ1-6; D not certain. The CDR3 sequence is 13 residues long. Per the germline V gene, CDR1 is SGHRS and CDR2 is YFSETQ. The V and J ends lost 0 bases and 8 bases respectively, with 6 bases between them. The full variable domain, completed using reference TRBV5-1 and TRBJ1-6, is KAGVTQTPRYLIKTRGQQVTLSCSPISGHRSVSWYQQTPGQGLQFLFEYFSETQRNKGNFPGRFSGRQFSNSRSEMNVSTLELGDSALYLCASSLGADSPLHFGNGTRLTVT.

The chain is built from TRBV27 and TRBJ1-5; perhaps TRBD1 as D (5 bases). Germline lookup yields CDR1 MNHEY and CDR2 SMNVEV (reference sequence). The CDR3 loop spans 17 amino acids. Between the trimmed V and J ends, which lost 5 bases and 1 base, there was a span of 18 bases. CDR3 in DNA: TGTGCCAGCAGTCTCAAACCCTTGACAGCGAGCAATCAGCCCCAGCATTTT. Its translation is CASSLKPLTASNQPQHF.

The chain combines TRBV6-1 with TRBJ2-7; 10 bases line up with TRBD2. The CDR3 is 15 amino acids. Germline V gene lookup returns CDR1 MNHNS and CDR2 SASEGT. V lost 3 bases and J lost 3; bases outside the gene matches: 5. Here the CDR3 DNA reads TGTGCCAGCAGTGACCAGCGGGGGGGCCTCTACGAGCAGTACTTC. Translating gives CASSDQRGGLYEQYF.

This clone was seen a handful of times. The gene calls are TRBV7-3 and TRBJ2-7, with 8 bases aligning to TRBD1. The CDR3 length is 15 residues. CDR1 SGHTA and CDR2 FQGTGA come from the germline V gene. The ends lost 5 bases at V and 0 bases at J; junction bases unmatched: 6. The CDR3, as DNA: TGTGCCAGCAGCAGGACAGGGTCCCTCTCCTACGAGCAGTACTTC. Its protein is CASSRTGSLSYEQYF.

This sequence joins TRBV7-3 and TRBJ2-1; D perhaps matches TRBD1 (5 bases). This CDR3 region has 15 residues. V was trimmed by 5 bases and J by 9 bases, leaving 20 bases between them. Germline-derived CDR1 and CDR2 are SGHTA and FQGTGA. This CDR3 is CASSKGSSLRGEQFF. Here the CDR3 DNA reads TGTGCCAGCAGCAAGGGGTCTTCCCTCCGTGGTGAGCAGTTCTTC.

This CDR3 reads CASSPLGTVSYEQYF. In DNA form, the CDR3 reads TGTGCCAGCTCACCCCTAGGGACAGTCTCCTACGAGCAGTACTTC. The chain recombines TRBV18 with TRBJ2-7; 7 nucleotides agree with TRBD1. The CDR3 spans 15 residues. Per germline, CDR1 KGHSH and CDR2 LQKENI. V shed 3 bases, J shed 0 bases, and the junction held 5 bases outside the gene matches.

In this sample, this clone turned up a few times. The chain employs TRBV3-1 (or the pseudogene TRBV3-2) and TRBJ2-2; possible D gene TRBD1, 5 bases. V lost 2 bases and J lost 2, with 12 bases in between. The CDR3 length is 16 residues. Germline loops: CDR1 LGHDT, CDR2 YNNKEL (reference sequence). This CDR3 is CASSQQWGANTGELFF. CDR3 bases: TGTGCCAGCAGCCAACAGTGGGGCGCAAACACCGGGGAGCTGTTTTTT.

This clone was observed once. The chain recombines TRBV5-1 with TRBJ1-2; D unclear. The CDR3 loop spans 13 amino acids. Germline V gene data show CDR1 as SGHRS and CDR2 as YFSETQ. Trimming shortened V by 2 bases and J by 2 bases, and 7 bases separated the two germline ends. In DNA, the CDR3 is TGCGCCAGCAGCTTACGGTACAACTATGGCTACACCTTC. This translates into CASSLRYNYGYTF.

This chain connects TRBV28 to TRBJ2-3; the D gene is possibly TRBD1 (5 bases). The CDR3 is 15 residues long. In germline, CDR1 is MDHEN, CDR2 SYDVKM. Trimming took off 6 bases at V and 0 bases at J, with 13 bases between the two ends. The CDR3 DNA sequence: TGTGCCAGCAGCTCGACAGATTCTAGCACAGATACGCAGTATTTT. This codes for CASSSTDSSTDTQYF.

This chain connects TRBV4-1 to TRBJ2-5; D ambiguous. V was shortened by 0 bases and J by 4 bases, with 12 bases between the two germline ends. Germline CDR1 MGHRA, CDR2 YSYEKL. The CDR3 extends over 15 amino acids. The CDR3 coding sequence is TGCGCCAGCAGCCAAGAACAACACTGGAGAGAGACCCAGTACTTC. Its protein is CASSQEQHWRETQYF.

The J gene is TRBJ1-2, the V gene TRBV12-3 or TRBV12-4; possible D gene TRBD1, 5 bases. The CDR3 has 13 amino acids. V lost 5 bases, J lost 8 bases, and 15 bases lay in between. CDR3 DNA: TGTGCCAGCAGTCCCCGGGGGGTATGGGGCTACACCTTC. This sequence encodes CASSPRGVWGYTF.

The V call is TRBV18, the J call TRBJ2-3; perhaps TRBD2 as D (6 bases). The CDR3 spans 13 residues. The germline V gene has CDR1 KGHSH and CDR2 LQKENI. V lost 3 bases and J 5 bases, leaving 9 bases between the germline ends. For the CDR3, the DNA is TGTGCCAGCTCACCGGGACTTGGAGATACGCAGTATTTT. Protein product: CASSPGLGDTQYF. Using reference TRBV18 and TRBJ2-3 for the parts outside the CDR3, the full variable domain is NAGVMQNPRHLVRRRGQEARLRCSPMKGHSHVYWYRQLPEEGLKFMVYLQKENIIDESGMPKERFSAEFPKEGPSILRIQQVVRGDSAAYFCASSPGLGDTQYFGPGTRLTVL.

CDR3 nucleotides: TGTGCCAGCAGTGAAACCTGGGAACGTCAAGCTTTCTTT. It yields the protein CASSETWERQAFF. The chain couples TRBV6-1 to TRBJ1-1, with no clear D. The V end was cut by 2 bases, the J end by 9 bases, with 13 bases between. The length of the CDR3 is 13 residues. The germline V gene encodes CDR1 MNHNS and CDR2 SASEGT.

The rearrangement links TRBV29-1 to TRBJ2-3, with D uncertain. This CDR3 contains 12 residues. V lost 4 bases, J lost 5 bases, and 10 bases lay in between. Germline V gene data show CDR1 as SQVTM and CDR2 as ANQGSEA. This CDR3 reads CSVGLTGDTQYF. The CDR3, as DNA: TGCAGCGTTGGTCTCACGGGAGATACGCAGTATTTT.

The chain links TRBV6-5 to TRBJ2-2; no clear D. CDR1 is MNHEY, CDR2 SVGAGI, per germline. V lost 0 bases to trimming and J lost 8 bases, with 13 bases between them. The CDR3 length is 15 residues. The CDR3 coding sequence is TGTGCCAGCAGTTACTCGAGAGGCTCTCGAGGGGAGCTGTTTTTT. Translated: CASSYSRGSRGELFF.

The chain's CDR3 is CASSIEHGRGTEAFF. CDR3 DNA sequence: TGTGCCAGTAGTATAGAACACGGAAGAGGCACTGAAGCTTTCTTT. V gene TRBV19 combines with J gene TRBJ1-1; D gene uncertain. V shed 0 bases and J shed 4 bases, with 12 bases lying between them. Germline V lookup: CDR1 LNHDA, CDR2 SQIVND (reference sequence). The CDR3 contains 15 residues.

This clone is a singleton in its sample. This sequence joins TRBV18 and TRBJ1-3, with 8 bases fitting TRBD1. Per germline, CDR1 KGHSH and CDR2 LQKENI. The CDR3 spans 16 residues. V lost 6 bases and J lost 0; bases outside the gene matches: 7. CDR3 amino acids: CASSRDRGSSGNTIYF. CDR3 DNA sequence: TGTGCCAGCTCGCGCGACAGGGGAAGCTCTGGAAACACCATATATTTT.

J is TRBJ1-5 and V is TRBV19; D not resolved. The V end lost 4 bases, the J end lost 4 bases, and 8 bases lay between the germline ends. Germline V CDR1 and CDR2: LNHDA, SQIVND (reference sequence). This CDR3 region has 13 residues. The CDR3 nucleotides are TGTGCCAGTAGTACAAATCGTAATCAGCCCCAGCATTTT. This translates into CASSTNRNQPQHF.

A single count supports this clone. The chain is built from TRBV6-6 and TRBJ1-5; D uncertain. V dropped 8 bases and J dropped 3 bases, with 11 bases sitting between them. The CDR3 has 13 residues. CDR1 MNHNY and CDR2 SVGAGI come from the germline V gene (reference sequence). The CDR3 sequence: CASRLAFNQPQHF. The DNA of the CDR3 is TGTGCCAGCCGCCTAGCCTTCAATCAGCCCCAGCATTTT.

V and J are TRBV5-8 and TRBJ1-3; D is unresolved. The CDR3 loop spans 14 amino acids. Germline CDR1 and CDR2: SGHTS and YDEGEE. V was clipped by 4 bases and J by 2 bases, with 10 bases between them. The CDR3 DNA reads as TGTGCCAGCAGCCCACGCGGACCTGGAAACACCATATATTTT. This translates into CASSPRGPGNTIYF.

The table lists this clone with a few counts. V is TRBV12-5 and J is TRBJ2-1; D may be TRBD1 (6 bases). V gave up 3 bases and J gave up 4 bases, with 13 bases separating them. Germline loops: CDR1 LGHNT, CDR2 FRNRAP. The length of the CDR3 is 15 residues. CDR3 loop: CASGLGQLSYNEQFF. Here the CDR3 DNA reads TGTGCTAGTGGTTTAGGACAGCTGTCTTACAATGAGCAGTTCTTC.

In this sample, this clone turned up a few times. The J gene is TRBJ1-5, the V gene TRBV27; TRBD1 matches at 7 bases. There are 12 residues in the CDR3. Germline lookup yields CDR1 MNHEY and CDR2 SMNVEV (reference sequence). Trimming cost V 3 bases and J 7 bases; bases outside gene matches: 0. In DNA form, the CDR3 reads TGTGCCAGCAGTTTCAGGGGGCAGCCCCAGCATTTT. This sequence encodes CASSFRGQPQHF.

This clone has a single count. The chain links TRBV6-5 to TRBJ2-7; possible D gene TRBD1, 5 bases. CDR3 length equals 15 residues. V lost 6 bases and J 2 bases, leaving 17 bases between the germline ends. Germline CDR1 and CDR2: MNHEY and SVGAGI. The chain's CDR3 is CASSAQGNLAYEQYF. CDR3 DNA: TGTGCCAGCAGCGCCCAGGGAAACCTTGCCTACGAGCAGTACTTC.